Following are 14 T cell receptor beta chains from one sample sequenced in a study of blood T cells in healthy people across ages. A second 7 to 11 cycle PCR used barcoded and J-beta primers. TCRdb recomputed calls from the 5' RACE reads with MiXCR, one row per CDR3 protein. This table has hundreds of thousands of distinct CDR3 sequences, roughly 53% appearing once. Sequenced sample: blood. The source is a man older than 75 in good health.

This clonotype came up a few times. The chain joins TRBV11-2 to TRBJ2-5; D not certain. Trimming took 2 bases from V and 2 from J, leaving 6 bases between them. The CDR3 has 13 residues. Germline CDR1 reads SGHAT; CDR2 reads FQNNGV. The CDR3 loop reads CASSLHRQETQYF. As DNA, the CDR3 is TGTGCCAGCAGCTTACACAGACAAGAGACCCAGTACTTC.

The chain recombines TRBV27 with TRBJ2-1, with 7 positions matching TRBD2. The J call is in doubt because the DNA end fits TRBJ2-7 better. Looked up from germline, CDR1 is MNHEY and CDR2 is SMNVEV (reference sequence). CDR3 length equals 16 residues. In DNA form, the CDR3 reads TGTGCCAGCAGTATTTCGGGTAGCGGGCGCTACAATGAGCAGTACTTC. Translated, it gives CASSISGSGRYNEQYF.

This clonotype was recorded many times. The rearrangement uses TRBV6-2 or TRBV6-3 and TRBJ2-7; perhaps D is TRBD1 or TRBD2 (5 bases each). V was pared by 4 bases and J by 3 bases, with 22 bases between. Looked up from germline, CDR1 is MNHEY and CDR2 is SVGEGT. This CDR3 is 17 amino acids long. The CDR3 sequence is CASSWDLQSERRYEQYF. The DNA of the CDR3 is TGTGCCAGCAGTTGGGACCTCCAATCAGAAAGACGCTACGAGCAGTACTTC.

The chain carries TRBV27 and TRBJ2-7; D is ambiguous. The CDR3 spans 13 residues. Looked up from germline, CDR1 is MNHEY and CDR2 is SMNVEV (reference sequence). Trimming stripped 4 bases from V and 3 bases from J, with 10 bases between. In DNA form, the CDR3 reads TGTGCCAGCAGTTCAACGGACCGCTACGAGCAGTACTTC. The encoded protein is CASSSTDRYEQYF.

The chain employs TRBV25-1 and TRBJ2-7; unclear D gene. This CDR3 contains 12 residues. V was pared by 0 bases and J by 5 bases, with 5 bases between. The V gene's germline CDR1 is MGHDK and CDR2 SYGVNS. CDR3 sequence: CASSEYADEQYF. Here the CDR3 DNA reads TGTGCCAGCAGTGAATATGCCGACGAGCAGTACTTC.

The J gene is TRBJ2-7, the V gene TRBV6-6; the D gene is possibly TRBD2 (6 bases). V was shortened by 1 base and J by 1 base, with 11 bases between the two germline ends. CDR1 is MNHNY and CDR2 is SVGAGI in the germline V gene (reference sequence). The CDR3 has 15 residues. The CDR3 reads CASSYLEGLSYEQYF. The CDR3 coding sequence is TGTGCCAGCAGTTACTTGGAGGGATTGTCCTACGAGCAGTACTTC.

CDR3 loop: CSVVTGHRYEQYF. The CDR3 nucleotides read TGCAGCGTTGTCACCGGACACCGCTACGAGCAGTACTTC. This chain links TRBV29-1 with TRBJ2-4; a possible D gene is TRBD1 (5 bases). The J call may be incorrect, as the DNA end agrees better with TRBJ2-7. Germline CDR1 SQVTM, CDR2 ANQGSEA. CDR3 length: 13 amino acids.

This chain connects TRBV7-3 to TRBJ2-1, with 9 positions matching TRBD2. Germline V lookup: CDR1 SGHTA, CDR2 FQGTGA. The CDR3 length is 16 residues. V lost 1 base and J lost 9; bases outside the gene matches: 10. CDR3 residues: CASSLMTLREGSEQFF. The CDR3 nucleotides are TGTGCCAGCAGCTTAATGACCCTGCGGGAGGGCTCTGAGCAGTTCTTC.

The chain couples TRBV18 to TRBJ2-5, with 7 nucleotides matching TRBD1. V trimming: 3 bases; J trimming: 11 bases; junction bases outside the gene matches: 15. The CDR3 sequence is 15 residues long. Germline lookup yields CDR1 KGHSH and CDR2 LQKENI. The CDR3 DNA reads TGTGCCAGCTCACCGAAACCCGGGACAGACAATGAGCAGTACTTC. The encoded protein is CASSPKPGTDNEQYF.

The CDR3 nucleotides read TGCAGTGCTCCCACATGGGGGGAACAAGAGACCCAGTACTTC. As protein: CSAPTWGEQETQYF. This rearrangement joins TRBV20-1 to TRBJ2-5; TRBD2 is a possible D gene (6 bases). Germline assignment: CDR1 DFQATT and CDR2 SNEGSKA (reference sequence). The CDR3 runs 14 residues. Trimming pared 5 bases from V and 2 bases from J, leaving 15 bases between.

DNA for the CDR3: TGTGCCAGCAGCCGTGGGACTAGCGGGAGCAGAGACGAGCAGTACTTC. It codes for CASSRGTSGSRDEQYF. This chain uses TRBV5-5 with TRBJ2-7; 14 bases map to TRBD2. The J segment lost 5 bases and the V segment lost 4 bases, leaving 8 bases of the junction unmatched. The CDR3 spans 16 residues. The germline V gene has CDR1 SGHKS and CDR2 YYEKEE (reference sequence).

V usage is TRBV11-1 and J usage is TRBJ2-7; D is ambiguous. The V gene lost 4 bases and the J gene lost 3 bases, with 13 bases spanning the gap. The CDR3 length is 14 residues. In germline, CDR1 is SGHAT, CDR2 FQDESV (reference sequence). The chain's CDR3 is CASSSALRVYEQYF. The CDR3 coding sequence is TGTGCCAGCAGCTCCGCTCTCCGGGTCTACGAGCAGTACTTC.

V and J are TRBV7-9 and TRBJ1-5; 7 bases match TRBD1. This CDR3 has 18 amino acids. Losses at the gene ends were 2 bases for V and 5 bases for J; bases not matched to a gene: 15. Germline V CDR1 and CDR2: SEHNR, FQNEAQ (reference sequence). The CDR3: CASSLLFSDRSHHQPQHF. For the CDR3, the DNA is TGTGCCAGCAGCTTATTATTTTCGGACAGGTCCCATCATCAGCCCCAGCATTTT.

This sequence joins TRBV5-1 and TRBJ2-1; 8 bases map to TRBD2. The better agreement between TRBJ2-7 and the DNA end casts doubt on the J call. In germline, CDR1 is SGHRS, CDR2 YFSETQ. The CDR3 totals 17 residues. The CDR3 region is CASSLFSSGRPYNEQYF. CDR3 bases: TGCGCCAGCAGCTTATTCAGCAGCGGGAGACCGTACAATGAGCAGTACTTC.